This T cell receptor (beta chain) is from a study of cytomegalovirus exposure and HLA in healthy donors. PCR involved 60 Vbeta and 13 Jbeta primers. Sequenced by immunoSEQ multiplex PCR; TCRdb stores in-frame clones only, minus some. The data contain around 140,000 clones, more than 75% of them singletons. With 4 bases removed from V and 5 bases from J, the gap between germline ends came to 11 bases. The CDR3 totals 12 residues. Germline lookup yields CDR1 SQVTM and CDR2 ANQGSEA. The specimen was PBMCs. This clonotype was obtained from a young woman in good health and CMV-seropositive. The chain carries TRBV29-1 and TRBJ1-1; D may be TRBD1 (6 bases). Written as DNA, the CDR3 is TGCAGCGTTGTCGGGGGGCGGACTGAAGCTTTCTTT. Residues: CSVVGGRTEAFF.